This is a list of T cell receptor beta chains from one sample in a study of T cell responses to AZD1222 COVID-19 vaccine. Profiling relied on immunoSEQ multiplex PCR, and the TCRdb table lists in-frame clones only, not all of them. The sample yields 150,000 to 250,000 clones, roughly 90% seen once. The sample consisted of peripheral blood, taken 28 days after the second AZD1222 dose. The receptors come from an adult who received the AZD1222 COVID-19 vaccine. Each CDR3 is given with its conserved first and last residue. Each record gives: clone size, V gene, J gene, CDR3 protein. Not every row has a clone size; where given, it reads once, few, many or a size class.

clone size: .
V gene: TRBV2
J gene: TRBJ2-7
CDR3 protein: CASRGTSGAYEQYF

clone size: .
V gene: TRBV9
J gene: TRBJ2-5
CDR3 protein: CASSPEAGRVQETQYF

clone size: .
V gene: TRBV10-2
J gene: TRBJ1-2
CDR3 protein: CASSDIPRGVSTF

clone size: .
V gene: TRBV27
J gene: TRBJ2-2
CDR3 protein: CASSPRQGERPSAGELFF

clone size: once
V gene: TRBV19
J gene: TRBJ2-7
CDR3 protein: CASRTTMGSEQYF

clone size: .
V gene: TRBV28
J gene: TRBJ2-7
CDR3 protein: CASRAPRQGVFTSGRAPEQYF

clone size: .
V gene: TRBV12-5
J gene: TRBJ1-4
CDR3 protein: CASGSGQGGEKLFF

clone size: .
V gene: TRBV5-6
J gene: TRBJ1-4
CDR3 protein: CASSLEGFNEKLFF

clone size: .
V gene: TRBV28
J gene: TRBJ2-7
CDR3 protein: CASSSGTGGYEQYF

clone size: .
V gene: TRBV11-2
J gene: TRBJ2-1
CDR3 protein: CASSFLAEYNEQFF

clone size: .
V gene: TRBV6-1
J gene: TRBJ1-2
CDR3 protein: CASSEAFWQNYGYTF

clone size: .
V gene: TRBV19
J gene: TRBJ1-4
CDR3 protein: CASIPSIGPTNEKLFF

clone size: once
V gene: TRBV5-4
J gene: TRBJ2-1
CDR3 protein: CAILPPGQGALSSYNEQFF

clone size: .
V gene: TRBV5-1
J gene: TRBJ2-2
CDR3 protein: CASSRGGGGTGELFF

clone size: .
V gene: TRBV19
J gene: TRBJ1-5
CDR3 protein: CASSILNRGHGPQHF

clone size: .
V gene: TRBV7-2
J gene: TRBJ2-6
CDR3 protein: CASSLGGTGANVLTF

clone size: .
V gene: TRBV25-1
J gene: TRBJ2-5
CDR3 protein: CASSVLAGEAGTQYF

clone size: .
V gene: TRBV6-1
J gene: TRBJ1-2
CDR3 protein: CASSEGGLGYTF

clone size: .
V gene: TRBV24-1
J gene: TRBJ1-2
CDR3 protein: CATSDHSSGYTF

clone size: .
V gene: TRBV15
J gene: TRBJ2-1
CDR3 protein: CATSTKGDASGGQQFF

clone size: .
V gene: TRBV7-6
J gene: TRBJ2-1
CDR3 protein: CASSPPQGSYNEQFF

clone size: .
V gene: TRBV11-2
J gene: TRBJ2-7
CDR3 protein: CASSLDRGGQGRYEQYF

clone size: .
V gene: TRBV30
J gene: TRBJ1-4
CDR3 protein: CALGGGVEKLFF

clone size: .
V gene: TRBV30
J gene: TRBJ1-4
CDR3 protein: CAWRPVRLAEKLFF

clone size: .
V gene: TRBV24-1
J gene: TRBJ1-2
CDR3 protein: CATSDLSRSGYTF

clone size: .
V gene: TRBV15
J gene: TRBJ2-4
CDR3 protein: CATSLDRGGGKNIQYF

clone size: .
V gene: TRBV13
J gene: TRBJ1-5
CDR3 protein: CASSHGTGTQPQHF

clone size: .
V gene: TRBV27
J gene: TRBJ2-7
CDR3 protein: CASSLFGQTYEQYF

clone size: once
V gene: TRBV30
J gene: TRBJ1-3
CDR3 protein: CAWSSQVGGIGTTIYF

clone size: .
V gene: TRBV11-2
J gene: TRBJ2-1
CDR3 protein: CASSPTRAGGRNEQFF

clone size: .
V gene: TRBV6-2/TRBV6-3
J gene: TRBJ2-1
CDR3 protein: CASSYSRLGPSYNEQFF

clone size: .
V gene: TRBV10-3
J gene: TRBJ2-5
CDR3 protein: CAIRGRLAGPQETQYF

clone size: .
V gene: TRBV29-1
J gene: TRBJ2-3
CDR3 protein: CSTNSGSTDTQYF

clone size: .
V gene: TRBV18
J gene: TRBJ1-1
CDR3 protein: CASSSGNTEAFF

clone size: few
V gene: TRBV28
J gene: TRBJ2-2
CDR3 protein: CASQPSRGNTGELFF

clone size: .
V gene: TRBV7-3
J gene: TRBJ1-2
CDR3 protein: CASSPDSNYGYTF

clone size: .
V gene: TRBV5-1
J gene: TRBJ2-1
CDR3 protein: CASSGSGPGPYNEQFF

clone size: once
V gene: TRBV5-6
J gene: TRBJ2-1
CDR3 protein: CASSFTGYNEQFF

clone size: once
V gene: TRBV24-1
J gene: TRBJ2-7
CDR3 protein: CATSDPRRNSYEQYF

clone size: .
V gene: TRBV28
J gene: TRBJ2-1
CDR3 protein: CAAPGISGDLSSYNEQFF

clone size: .
V gene: TRBV7-2
J gene: TRBJ2-7
CDR3 protein: CASSFQTGQSYEQYF

clone size: .
V gene: TRBV27
J gene: TRBJ1-6
CDR3 protein: CASSRTGSRSPLHF

clone size: once
V gene: TRBV7-6
J gene: TRBJ2-5
CDR3 protein: CASSPLGGIQETQYF

clone size: .
V gene: TRBV2
J gene: TRBJ1-1
CDR3 protein: CASSVSEVNTEAFF

clone size: .
V gene: TRBV28
J gene: TRBJ1-1
CDR3 protein: CASSLRVLAEAFF

clone size: .
V gene: TRBV14
J gene: TRBJ2-1
CDR3 protein: CASSPWTRLAGDYNEQFF

clone size: .
V gene: TRBV7-8
J gene: TRBJ2-1
CDR3 protein: CASSWDRGHEQFF

clone size: once
V gene: TRBV11-3
J gene: TRBJ2-7
CDR3 protein: CASSLKGLSRSEQYF

clone size: .
V gene: TRBV3-1/TRBV3-2
J gene: TRBJ2-1
CDR3 protein: CASTAGSEQFF

clone size: .
V gene: TRBV28
J gene: TRBJ1-3
CDR3 protein: CASSLKPPAGSGGNTIYF

clone size: .
V gene: TRBV5-1
J gene: TRBJ1-2
CDR3 protein: CASSLRREDYGYTF